This entry features one TCR beta chain sequence. Unmatched junction bases numbered 8, after V lost 3 bases and J lost 6 bases. Germline V gives CDR1 SGHNT, CDR2 YYREEE (reference sequence). The CDR3 totals 15 residues. This specimen comes from a study of early stage breast cancer tumors. Only in-frame clones appear in the TCRdb table, and some are missing; sequencing was by immunoSEQ multiplex PCR. The repertoire consists of roughly 57,000 clones, with 90% to 95% occurring once and the leading ten covering around 5%. Sequences were obtained from blood. This clonotype originated in a person between 65 and 79 years old with breast cancer. This chain links TRBV5-4 with TRBJ1-4; TRBD1 matches at 7 bases. This CDR3 is CASSSGTASDEKLFF. The CDR3 DNA sequence: TGTGCCAGCAGCTCCGGGACAGCAAGCGATGAAAAACTGTTTTTT. The full variable domain, its missing parts supplied by reference TRBV5-4 and TRBJ1-4, is ETGVTQSPTHLIKTRGQQVTLRCSSQSGHNTVSWYQQALGQGPQFIFQYYREEENGRGNFPPRFSGLQFPNYSSELNVNALELDDSALYLCASSSGTASDEKLFFGSGTQLSVL.